This TCR beta chain was obtained from a study of blood T cell repertoires in COVID-19. Across the whole study: Some COVID-19 samples were acute and others convalescent; all came from the United States, Italy and Spain.

Participants, 18 to 89 years old, spanned around 25 US areas. Only in-frame clones appear in the TCRdb table, and some are missing; sequencing was by immunoSEQ multiplex PCR. This table has roughly 260,000 clones, about nine tenths appearing once. Sequencing was performed on PBMCs or T cells enriched from blood (not recorded which). This receptor was taken from a woman between 18 and 29 years old who had recovered from COVID-19.

The DNA for the CDR3 is TGTGCCAGTACCATTAGGGAGGGGGTAGGGGAGACCCAGTACTTC. As protein: CASTIREGVGETQYF. The chain couples TRBV9 to TRBJ2-5; D might be TRBD2 (7 bases). Trimming took off 8 bases at V and 5 bases at J, with 22 bases between the two ends. The CDR3 runs to 15 residues. Germline assignment: CDR1 SGDLS and CDR2 YYNGEE.